This TCR beta chain was documented in a study of identical twins. Every one of the donors was a healthy Caucasian. Each CDR3 protein is one row after TCRdb ran MiXCR on the 5' RACE reads. The data show some 600,000 distinct CDR3 sequences, with 7.1% seen just once and 1.6% held by the top ten. The CDR3 is 13 amino acids. Germline loops: CDR1 SGHKS, CDR2 YYEKEE (reference sequence). Losses at the gene ends were 6 bases for V and 4 bases for J; bases not matched to a gene: 4. Study conclusions and caveats: Invariant MAIT and iNKT cells are populations that could partly confound zero-insertion analyses. Cord blood's abundant beta clonotypes had fewer insertions, unlike memory repertoires.

Regarding this clonotype: Antigen specificity is unknown.

These data were likewise used in another study, on yellow fever vaccine responses in identical twins.

This chain links TRBV5-5 with TRBJ2-7; 10 nucleotides match TRBD2. This clonotype was obtained from a woman aged 18 to 35 in good health. The sample was PBMCs. CDR3 in amino acids: CASMSSGGYEQYV. The CDR3 coding sequence is TGTGCCAGCATGTCTAGCGGGGGTTACGAGCAGTACGTC.